A selection of T cell receptor beta chains follows, all from one sample in a study of blood T cell repertoires in COVID-19. Profiling relied on immunoSEQ multiplex PCR, and the TCRdb table lists in-frame clones only, not all of them. The table includes approximately 190,000 clones, around 84% detected once. Material: PBMCs or T cells enriched from blood (not recorded which). These receptors all stem from a woman in her twenties or thirties who had been exposed to COVID-19. Both conserved end residues are part of each CDR3. D genes are given only for firm matches. Clone size, where shown, is once, few, many, or a class for clones that have expanded.

D | J | size | V | DNA | CDR3
- | TRBJ2-1 | once | TRBV6-5 | TGTGCCAGCAATTGGTCCTTCGGCAATGAGCAGTTCTTC | CASNWSFGNEQFF
- | TRBJ2-2 | - | TRBV24-1 | TGTGCCACCAGTGATTTGCGAGGTACCGGGGAGCTGTTTTTT | CATSDLRGTGELFF
TRBD1 | TRBJ1-2 | - | TRBV6-1 | TGTGCCAGCAGTGACACAGGGGAGCGCTACACCTTC | CASSDTGERYTF
- | TRBJ1-2 | many | TRBV10-3 | TGTGCCATCAGTGAGGCAGGTCTTAACTATGGCTACACCTTC | CAISEAGLNYGYTF
- | TRBJ2-7 | - | TRBV5-6 | TGTGCCAGCAGCTTGGCCGGGGGTTTCTACGAGCAGTACTTC | CASSLAGGFYEQYF
- | TRBJ2-6 | - | TRBV11-2 | TGTGCCAGCAGCTTACTAGAGGCCGGGGCCAACGTCCTGACTTTC | CASSLLEAGANVLTF
TRBD1 | TRBJ1-2 | - | TRBV2 | TGTGCCAGCCTGGAATTGACAGGGGACTATGGCTACACCTTC | CASLELTGDYGYTF
- | TRBJ1-2 | - | TRBV2 | TGTGCCAGCACAGAGTCGGGAGGCTATGGCTACACCTTC | CASTESGGYGYTF
TRBD1 | TRBJ1-4 | - | TRBV18 | TGTGCCAGCTCACAGAGGGACAGCGAAAAACTGTTTTTT | CASSQRDSEKLFF
TRBD1 | TRBJ1-1 | - | TRBV3-1/TRBV3-2 | TGTGCCAGCAGCCAAGGGGGCAGGGACAGTGAAGCTTTCTTT | CASSQGGRDSEAFF
- | TRBJ2-5 | - | TRBV7-9 | TGTGCCAGCAGTCTCATCGAACAGGCAAGCTCGGAGACCCAGTACTTC | CASSLIEQASSETQYF
- | TRBJ2-3 | - | TRBV6-4 | TGTGCCAGCAGTGGGTATACGGGAACGCAGTATTTT | CASSGYTGTQYF
- | TRBJ2-3 | - | TRBV3-1/TRBV3-2 | TGTGCCAGCAGCGGCCAAGTTGGTGGGGGGGCCACAGATACGCAGTATTTT | CASSGQVGGGATDTQYF
TRBD1 | TRBJ2-1 | - | TRBV5-6 | TGTGCCAGCAGCTTACCTGGACAGGCCCACAATGAGCAGTTCTTC | CASSLPGQAHNEQFF
TRBD1 | TRBJ2-5 | once | TRBV12-5 | TGTGCTAGTGGTTTCCAAACCGGGACAGGGGAAGAGACCCAGTACTTC | CASGFQTGTGEETQYF
- | TRBJ1-5 | - | TRBV7-9 | TGTGCCAGCAGCGCAGGAGGGGACGGTCAGCCCCAGCATTTT | CASSAGGDGQPQHF
TRBD1 | TRBJ1-1 | - | TRBV12-5 | TGTGCTAGTGCCCCTCGACAGGGCGCTGAAGCTTTCTTT | CASAPRQGAEAFF
- | TRBJ1-1 | - | TRBV6-6 | TGTGCCAGCAGCATAGCCGGGAAGAACACTGAAGCTTTCTTT | CASSIAGKNTEAFF
- | TRBJ2-1 | - | TRBV27 | TGTGCCAGCAGTGCAAACTATCTTGAGCAGTTCTTC | CASSANYLEQFF
- | TRBJ1-6 | - | TRBV7-2 | TGTGCCAGCAGCCTTCTCGGACAAAATAATTCACCCCTCCACTTT | CASSLLGQNNSPLHF
TRBD2 | TRBJ2-3 | - | TRBV15 | TGTGCCACCAGCAGAGACGGGACTAGCGGGGCCCCGGATACGCAGTATTTT | CATSRDGTSGAPDTQYF
- | TRBJ2-5 | - | TRBV14 | TGTGCCAGCAGCCAAGATCAGGGCAACCGGTACCAAGAGACCCAGTACTTC | CASSQDQGNRYQETQYF
- | TRBJ1-3 | few | TRBV6-2/TRBV6-3 | TGTGCCAGCAGTCCCATTGACAGCCTCTCTGGAAACACCATATATTTT | CASSPIDSLSGNTIYF
- | TRBJ2-6 | - | TRBV4-3 | TGCGCCAGCAGCCAAGATTCACTTGGCTCTGGGGCCAACGTCCTGACTTTC | CASSQDSLGSGANVLTF
- | TRBJ2-2 | - | TRBV2 | TGTGCCAGCAGTCTGGACACTTCGAACACCGGGGAGCTGTTTTTT | CASSLDTSNTGELFF
- | TRBJ2-1 | - | TRBV5-1 | TGCGCCAGCAGCTTGGTACCCCCAGGGGCTGGGTACAATGAGCAGTTCTTC | CASSLVPPGAGYNEQFF
- | TRBJ1-1 | - | TRBV28 | TGTGCCAGCAGTGGCCCGTTCGGGACACATCACACTGAAGCTTTCTTT | CASSGPFGTHHTEAFF
- | TRBJ1-2 | - | TRBV30 | TGTGCCTCCCCTCCCGCGGGGAACTATGGCTACACCTTC | CASPPAGNYGYTF
- | TRBJ2-1 | once | TRBV9 | TGTGCCAGCAGCTTCGGGACTCCCAGCTCCTACAATGAGCAGTTCTTC | CASSFGTPSSYNEQFF
- | TRBJ2-1 | - | TRBV3-1/TRBV3-2 | TGTGCCAGCAGCCAAGCATCGGGTCGGCAGTTCTTC | CASSQASGRQFF
- | TRBJ1-1 | - | TRBV5-1 | TGCGCCAGCAGCTTGGCAGGGGTTCGAGGCACTGAAGCTTTCTTT | CASSLAGVRGTEAFF
- | TRBJ1-1 | - | TRBV25-1 | TGTGCCAGCAGTGAATCCCACACGAACACTGAAGCTTTCTTT | CASSESHTNTEAFF
TRBD1 | TRBJ1-5 | - | TRBV7-2 | TGTGCCAGCAGCCCCTCCGGGACAGGGTACAATCAGCCCCAGCATTTT | CASSPSGTGYNQPQHF
- | TRBJ2-7 | - | TRBV7-2 | TGTGCCAGCAACGAAGGGGGGGGGAAGTACGAGCAGTACTTC | CASNEGGGKYEQYF
TRBD2 | TRBJ2-1 | - | TRBV6-5 | TGTGCCAGCAGGCCCGTGGGAGGGCATGAGCAGTTCTTC | CASRPVGGHEQFF
TRBD1 | TRBJ2-7 | few | TRBV7-2 | TGTGCCAGCTCCTCCCGGGACAGGGAAATCTTCCCTTACGAGCAGTACTTC | CASSSRDREIFPYEQYF
- | TRBJ1-6 | few | TRBV2 | TGTGCCAGCAGTGAAAAGGGGTGGAGCAGCTCCTATAATTCACCCCTCCACTTT | CASSEKGWSSSYNSPLHF
- | TRBJ1-2 | - | TRBV29-1 | TGCAGCGTTGACACCCTACAGACCCCGAACTATGGCTACACCTTC | CSVDTLQTPNYGYTF
TRBD2 | TRBJ2-1 | once | TRBV27 | TGTGCCAGCAGTTTGGGTCGGGGGGGCCTATTCAATGAGCAGTTCTTC | CASSLGRGGLFNEQFF
TRBD2 | TRBJ2-3 | - | TRBV10-3 | TGTGCCATCAGTGTAAGTGGGACTAGCGGGGAGAGCACAGATACGCAGTATTTT | CAISVSGTSGESTDTQYF
- | TRBJ2-5 | - | TRBV3-1/TRBV3-2 | TGTGCCAGCAGCAGCCGGGGGGCCCAAGAGACCCAGTACTTC | CASSSRGAQETQYF
- | TRBJ1-1 | - | TRBV13 | TGTGCCAGCAGCTTTTTACAAGGCCCTAGGGGCACTGAAGCTTTCTTT | CASSFLQGPRGTEAFF
- | TRBJ2-3 | once | TRBV18 | TGTGCCAGCTCTCTCGCACGTCCAGGTACGAGCGGAAACACAGATACGCAGTATTTT | CASSLARPGTSGNTDTQYF
- | TRBJ1-4 | - | TRBV5-4 | TGTGCCAGCAGCCTTAAACTCCCAACTAATGAAAAACTGTTTTTT | CASSLKLPTNEKLFF
TRBD2 | TRBJ2-7 | once | TRBV19 | TGTGCCAGTAGTTTCCTGGGGGAGCGGGGTCCCTACGAGCAGTACTTC | CASSFLGERGPYEQYF
TRBD1 | TRBJ1-1 | - | TRBV4-2 | TGTGCCAGCAGCCAAGATGTGGGACAGGGGTTAGGCACTGAAGCTTTCTTT | CASSQDVGQGLGTEAFF
- | TRBJ2-7 | - | TRBV28 | TGTGCCAGCAGTTTTCTCTCTCTCCGTCGGGAAGGCTCCTACGAGCAGTACTTC | CASSFLSLRREGSYEQYF
TRBD1 | TRBJ1-1 | once | TRBV5-1 | TGCGCCAGCAGCATAGGGACAGGGAAGGATGAAGCTTTCTTT | CASSIGTGKDEAFF
- | TRBJ2-1 | - | TRBV29-1 | TGCAGCGTTGAGAGGGGGTCCTACAATGAGCAGTTCTTC | CSVERGSYNEQFF
- | TRBJ1-2 | - | TRBV7-9 | TGTGCCAGCAGCTTTTTGTTTGAGGGTTATGGCTACACCTTC | CASSFLFEGYGYTF
TRBD1 | TRBJ1-1 | - | TRBV4-1 | TGCGCCAGCAGCCAAGAAGGACAGGGGTCCACTGAAGCTTTCTTT | CASSQEGQGSTEAFF
- | TRBJ1-1 | - | TRBV6-2/TRBV6-3 | TGTGCCAGCAGTTCAGACAGGAGCATGAACACTGAAGCTTTCTTT | CASSSDRSMNTEAFF
TRBD1 | TRBJ1-1 | - | TRBV4-3 | TGCGCCAGCAGCCAGCTGGACAGGATGAACACTGAAGCTTTCTTT | CASSQLDRMNTEAFF